This entry features one T cell receptor beta chain sequence. The sample originates from a study of T cell responses to AZD1222 COVID-19 vaccine. Whether given at about 4 or about 12 weeks, second doses were pooled. The CDR3 sequence is 13 residues long. Germline CDR1 SEHNR, CDR2 FQNEAQ (reference sequence). Between the trimmed V and J ends, which lost 1 base and 5 bases, there was a span of 7 bases. Clones were sequenced by immunoSEQ multiplex PCR, and TCRdb holds only the in-frame ones, with some missing. The sample has 160,000 or so clones, 90% to 95% seen once. The sample was peripheral blood, taken 28 days after the second AZD1222 dose. The rearrangement uses TRBV7-9 and TRBJ2-3, with D unclear. The clonotype originates from an adult who received the AZD1222 COVID-19 vaccine. The CDR3 DNA is TGTGCCAGCAGCTTAGGGTCGATAGATACGCAGTATTTT. Its protein is CASSLGSIDTQYF.